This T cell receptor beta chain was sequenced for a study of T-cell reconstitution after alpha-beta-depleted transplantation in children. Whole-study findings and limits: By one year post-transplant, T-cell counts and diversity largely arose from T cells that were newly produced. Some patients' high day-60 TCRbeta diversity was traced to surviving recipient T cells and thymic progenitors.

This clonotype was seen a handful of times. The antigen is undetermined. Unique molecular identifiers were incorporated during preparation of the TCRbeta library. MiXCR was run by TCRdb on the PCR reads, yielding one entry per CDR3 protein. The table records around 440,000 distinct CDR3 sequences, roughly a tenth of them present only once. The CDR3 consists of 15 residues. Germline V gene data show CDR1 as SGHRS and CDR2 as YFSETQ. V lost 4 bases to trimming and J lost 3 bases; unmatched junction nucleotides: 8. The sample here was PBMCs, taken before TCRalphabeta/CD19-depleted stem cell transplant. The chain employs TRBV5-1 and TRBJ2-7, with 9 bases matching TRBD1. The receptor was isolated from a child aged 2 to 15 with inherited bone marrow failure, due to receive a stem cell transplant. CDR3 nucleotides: TGCGCCAGCAGCCTCCAAGGGACAGGGATCTACGAGCAGTACTTC. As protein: CASSLQGTGIYEQYF.